These 26 T cell receptor beta chains were sequenced from one sample in a study of shared clonotypes between healthy human individuals. TCRdb's table, derived via immunoSEQ multiplex PCR, lists solely in-frame clones and lacks some. The sample lists 2,500,000 or so clones, more than 80% occurring once. Sequencing was performed on naive CD4+ T cells sorted from blood. Subset indicated: CD45RA+ positively selected. These receptors were obtained from a young man in good health.

The CDR3 loop is CASWATNNSPLHF. The CDR3 nucleotides are TGTGCCAGCTGGGCGACAAATAATTCACCCCTCCACTTT. J is TRBJ1-6 and V is TRBV2; D call uncertain. The CDR3 totals 13 residues. Germline V gives CDR1 SNHLY, CDR2 FYNNEI. Trimming left V 8 bases short and J 5 bases short, with 10 bases between.

The chain joins TRBV7-9 to TRBJ2-5; 9 bases match TRBD1. The ends lost 1 base at V and 4 bases at J; junction bases unmatched: 4. The CDR3 totals 15 residues. Germline assignment: CDR1 SEHNR and CDR2 FQNEAQ (reference sequence). The CDR3 DNA follows: TGTGCCAGCAGCTTAGGACAGGGGGATCGAGAGACCCAGTACTTC. Residues: CASSLGQGDRETQYF.

The chain's CDR3 is CASSLAPTGHNSPLHF. CDR3 in DNA: TGTGCCAGCAGCTTAGCGCCGACAGGGCATAATTCACCCCTCCACTTT. V gene TRBV7-9 combines with J gene TRBJ1-6; 7 bases map to TRBD1. V shed 0 bases and J 5 bases; nucleotides not matched to a gene: 4. CDR1 is SEHNR, CDR2 FQNEAQ, per germline (reference sequence). The CDR3 is 16 residues long.

The rearrangement joins TRBV5-1 to TRBJ2-1; TRBD1 might be the D (6 bases). The CDR3 extends over 15 amino acids. Trimming took off 2 bases at V and 10 bases at J, with 19 bases between the two ends. In germline, CDR1 is SGHRS, CDR2 YFSETQ. The DNA of the CDR3 is TGCGCCAGCAGCTTTTCGCCAGGGGCCCTAGGGGAGCAGTTCTTC. It encodes CASSFSPGALGEQFF.

This chain uses TRBV29-1 with TRBJ2-1; 10 positions agree with TRBD2. V was clipped by 6 bases and J by 6 bases; unmatched bases: 8. Germline CDR1 reads SQVTM; CDR2 reads ANQGSEA. This CDR3 is built from 14 residues. The DNA of the CDR3 is TGCAGCGTCGCCCGTGAGCGGGGGGGCAATGAGCAGTTCTTC. This gives the protein CSVARERGGNEQFF.

The chain links TRBV19 to TRBJ1-4, with 7 bases identical to TRBD1. Germline CDR1 LNHDA, CDR2 SQIVND (reference sequence). The CDR3 sequence is 15 residues long. V shed 5 bases and J 6 bases; nucleotides not matched to a gene: 9. In DNA, the CDR3 is TGTGCCAGTAGTGTCTCAGGGGGAGAGGATGAAAAACTGTTTTTT. This translates into CASSVSGGEDEKLFF.

Of note for this clone: The sample has other DNA sequences that encode this CDR3 too. The chain carries TRBV7-2 and TRBJ1-4; D unresolved. CDR1 is SGHTA, CDR2 FQGNSA, per germline. The V and J ends lost 1 base and 7 bases respectively, with 7 bases between them. The CDR3 is 13 residues long. The CDR3 here is CASSLERGEKLFF. The CDR3, as DNA: TGTGCCAGCAGCTTAGAACGAGGTGAAAAACTGTTTTTT.

The chain couples TRBV30 to TRBJ1-6; 9 nucleotides match TRBD1. CDR1 and CDR2 (germline): GTSNPN, SVGIG (reference sequence). The CDR3 is 15 amino acids. The trim removed 8 bases at V and 0 bases at J, leaving 5 bases unmatched. The CDR3 is CAATDRGSYNSPLHF. The CDR3 nucleotides are TGTGCCGCGACGGACAGGGGCTCCTATAATTCACCCCTCCACTTT. Filled out from reference TRBV30 and TRBJ1-6, the complete variable domain reads SQTIHQWPATLVQPVGSPLSLECTVEGTSNPNLYWYRQAAGRGLQLLFYSVGIGQISSEVPQNLSASRPQDRQFILSSKKLLLSDSGFYLCAATDRGSYNSPLHFGNGTRLTVT.

The rearrangement joins TRBV5-6 to TRBJ1-2, with D possibly matching TRBD1 (6 bases). CDR1 is SGHDT and CDR2 is YYEEEE in the germline V gene. V lost 0 bases to trimming and J lost 2 bases, with 17 bases between them. This CDR3 spans 17 amino acids. The CDR3 nucleotides read TGTGCCAGCAGCTTGGATCGGGGGGCGAGGTCAAACTATGGCTACACCTTC. Protein: CASSLDRGARSNYGYTF.

V is TRBV11-3 and J is TRBJ2-7; D gene unclear. V was trimmed by 5 bases and J by 4 bases, leaving 15 bases between them. The CDR3 is 14 residues long. Per the germline V gene, CDR1 is SGHNT and CDR2 is YENEEA. The CDR3: CASSIGRAGYEQYF. The DNA for the CDR3 is TGTGCCAGCAGCATAGGCCGGGCAGGATACGAGCAGTACTTC.

The chain combines TRBV5-1 with TRBJ2-5; 7 bases agree with TRBD1. Germline V gene lookup returns CDR1 SGHRS and CDR2 YFSETQ. The V segment lost 2 bases and the J segment 5 bases; nucleotides outside the gene matches: 9. The CDR3 consists of 15 residues. The CDR3 reads CASSFWAGGRETQYF. The CDR3 DNA sequence: TGCGCCAGCAGCTTTTGGGCAGGGGGTCGGGAGACCCAGTACTTC.

The chain has TRBV19 and TRBJ1-3; no reliable D call. V lost 1 base and J 0 bases, leaving 7 bases between the germline ends. CDR3 length: 15 residues. In germline, CDR1 is LNHDA, CDR2 SQIVND (reference sequence). This CDR3 reads CASSIGARSGNTIYF. The CDR3 bases are TGTGCCAGTAGTATAGGGGCCCGCTCTGGAAACACCATATATTTT.

The rearrangement links TRBV27 to TRBJ1-5; unclear D gene. The V and J ends lost 0 bases and 7 bases respectively, with 10 bases between them. Germline CDR1 MNHEY, CDR2 SMNVEV (reference sequence). The CDR3 has 14 residues. The DNA for the CDR3 is TGTGCCAGCAGTTTATCTCGGGGTACCCAGCCCCAGCATTTT. Protein: CASSLSRGTQPQHF.

J is TRBJ2-1 and V is TRBV7-2, with 8 bases fitting TRBD2. With 5 bases clipped from V and 15 bases from J, the junction kept 6 bases outside the gene matches. CDR3 length equals 11 residues. Germline values: CDR1 SGHTA, CDR2 FQGNSA. Written as DNA, the CDR3 is TGTGCCAGCAGCCGGGGACTAGGGCTGTTCTTC. Amino acids: CASSRGLGLFF. The complete variable domain, with remaining parts taken from reference TRBV7-2 and TRBJ2-1, reads GAGVSQSPSNKVTEKGKDVELRCDPISGHTALYWYRQSLGQGLEFLIYFQGNSAPDKSGLPSDRFSAERTGGSVSTLTIQRTQQEDSAVYLCASSRGLGLFFGPGTRLTVL.

The chain uses TRBV30 and TRBJ1-2; the D gene is possibly TRBD1 (5 bases). V lost 0 bases, J lost 7 bases, and 12 bases lay in between. Germline V gene lookup returns CDR1 GTSNPN and CDR2 SVGIG (reference sequence). The CDR3 covers 13 residues. Here the CDR3 reads CAWSVQWGPGYTF. CDR3 DNA sequence: TGTGCCTGGAGTGTACAGTGGGGCCCTGGCTACACCTTC.

The chain employs TRBV6-4 and TRBJ2-2; 9 positions agree with TRBD1. CDR3 length: 17 residues. Germline loops: CDR1 MRHNA, CDR2 SNTAGT. V was clipped by 6 bases and J by 4 bases; unmatched bases: 12. CDR3 coding DNA: TGTGCCAGCAGGGGCCCTCCCGGGACAGGGCTCACCGGGGAGCTGTTTTTT. This encodes CASRGPPGTGLTGELFF.

This clone has only a few counts. The chain has TRBV15 and TRBJ1-1, with 7 positions matching TRBD1. This CDR3 has 14 amino acids. V lost 5 bases and J lost 4; bases outside the gene matches: 7. CDR1 LNHNV and CDR2 YYDKDF come from the germline V gene (reference sequence). The CDR3 is CATSWDSTSTEAFF. The CDR3 DNA sequence: TGTGCCACCAGCTGGGACAGTACGAGCACTGAAGCTTTCTTT.

V is TRBV14 and J is TRBJ2-7, with D perhaps being TRBD1 or TRBD2 (5 bases each). Germline V gene data show CDR1 as SGHDN and CDR2 as FVKESK. The V and J ends lost 1 base and 2 bases respectively, with 9 bases between them. CDR3 length equals 14 residues. The CDR3 here is CASSQVQGPYEQYF. CDR3 nucleotides: TGTGCCAGCAGCCAAGTTCAGGGACCCTACGAGCAGTACTTC.

The chain uses TRBV6-5 and TRBJ2-4; D uncertain. CDR3 length equals 13 residues. The V end lost 6 bases, the J end lost 2 bases, and 8 bases lay between the germline ends. Germline loops: CDR1 MNHEY, CDR2 SVGAGI. In nucleotides, the CDR3 is TGTGCCAGCAGGCGTGGTCCCAAAAACATTCAGTACTTC. Encoded protein: CASRRGPKNIQYF.

The chain has TRBV10-3 and TRBJ1-4; no firm D call. The germline V gene encodes CDR1 ENHRY and CDR2 SYGVKD. V was cut by 4 bases and J by 3 bases, with 6 bases left in between. This CDR3 comprises 13 residues. The CDR3 region has the DNA TGTGCCATCAGTGGGACTCCTAATGAAAAACTGTTTTTT. Amino acid sequence: CAISGTPNEKLFF.

Comments on this clone: Other DNA sequences from this sample encode an identical CDR3 as well. This sequence joins TRBV28 and TRBJ2-3; TRBD2 matches at 7 bases. The CDR3 runs 15 residues. V gave up 4 bases and J gave up 1 base; unmatched junction bases: 5. CDR1 is MDHEN and CDR2 is SYDVKM in the germline V gene. The CDR3 reads CASSSSGTGTDTQYF. CDR3 nucleotide sequence: TGTGCCAGCAGTTCGAGCGGGACCGGCACAGATACGCAGTATTTT.

This clone was seen once. V and J are TRBV30 and TRBJ1-1; D gene uncertain. The CDR3 spans 13 residues. Germline V gene data show CDR1 as GTSNPN and CDR2 as SVGIG (reference sequence). V was trimmed by 4 bases and J by 6 bases, leaving 15 bases between them. The DNA of the CDR3 is TGTGCCTGGAAGGCCTCGCTTCTCGCTGAAGCTTTCTTT. It yields the protein CAWKASLLAEAFF.

This CDR3 reads CASSPPRRQTFPDTQYF. The CDR3, as DNA: TGTGCCAGTAGTCCACCCCGGCGCCAGACCTTCCCGGATACGCAGTATTTT. The V call is TRBV19, the J call TRBJ2-3; no firm D call. This CDR3 contains 17 residues. Germline values: CDR1 LNHDA, CDR2 SQIVND (reference sequence). Deletions cut 5 bases from V and 6 bases from J, with 24 bases between.

This sequence joins TRBV11-2 and TRBJ1-1; the D is unclear. Germline V lookup: CDR1 SGHAT, CDR2 FQNNGV. The CDR3 has 14 amino acids. The V gene lost 3 bases and the J gene lost 1 base, with 9 bases spanning the gap. The CDR3 DNA sequence: TGTGCCAGCAGCTTGACCGAAAGGAACACTGAAGCTTTCTTT. This encodes CASSLTERNTEAFF.

The V gene is TRBV28, the J gene TRBJ2-7; D is undetermined. V was cut by 6 bases and J by 1 base, with 16 bases left in between. The CDR3 has 15 residues. CDR1 is MDHEN and CDR2 is SYDVKM in the germline V gene. The DNA for the CDR3 is TGTGCCAGCAGACCACGGCATGGACCGTCCTACGAGCAGTACTTC. Amino acid sequence: CASRPRHGPSYEQYF.

This clone was detected once. The gene calls are TRBV7-3 and TRBJ1-1, with D unresolved. CDR1 and CDR2 from the germline V gene are SGHTA and FQGTGA. Trimming cost V 1 base and J 4 bases, with 10 bases left between them. The CDR3 length is 14 residues. CDR3 nucleotide sequence: TGTGCCAGCAGCTTAATGGAGGGAATCACTGAAGCTTTCTTT. This sequence encodes CASSLMEGITEAFF.